This TCR beta chain is drawn from a study of blood T cells in healthy people across ages. The second PCR ran roughly 7 to 12 cycles with a sample-barcoded 5' primer and J-beta primers. TCRdb recomputed calls from the 5' RACE reads with MiXCR, one row per CDR3 protein. The table shows 1.5 million to 1.8 million distinct CDR3 sequences, with around 40% occurring only once. Per the germline V gene, CDR1 is MNHEY and CDR2 is SVGAGI. Deletions cut 6 bases from V and 2 bases from J, with 17 bases between. The CDR3 length is 16 residues. Sequenced material: blood. This chain joins TRBV6-5 and TRBJ2-1; no clear D gene. The TCR sequence derives from a woman under 30 in good health. The CDR3 spells CASSRNRLEPYNEQFF. The DNA for the CDR3 is TGTGCCAGCAGCCGGAACCGACTCGAACCCTACAATGAGCAGTTCTTC.